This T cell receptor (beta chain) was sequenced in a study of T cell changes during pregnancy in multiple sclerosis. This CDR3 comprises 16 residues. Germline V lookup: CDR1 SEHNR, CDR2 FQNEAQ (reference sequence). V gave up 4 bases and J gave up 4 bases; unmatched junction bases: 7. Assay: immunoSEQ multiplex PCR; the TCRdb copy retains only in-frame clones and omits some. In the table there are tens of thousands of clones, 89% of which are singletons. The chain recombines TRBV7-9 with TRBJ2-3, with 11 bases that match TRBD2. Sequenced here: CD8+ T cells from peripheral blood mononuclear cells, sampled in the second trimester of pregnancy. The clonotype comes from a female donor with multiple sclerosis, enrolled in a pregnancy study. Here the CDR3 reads CASSSPRSGRADTQYF. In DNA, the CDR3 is TGTGCCAGCAGCTCCCCACGTAGCGGGAGGGCAGATACGCAGTATTTT. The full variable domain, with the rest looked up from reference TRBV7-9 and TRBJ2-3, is DTGVSQNPRHKITKRGQNVTFRCDPISEHNRLYWYRQTLGQGPEFLTYFQNEAQLEKSRLLSDRFSAERPKGSFSTLEIQRTEQGDSAMYLCASSSPRSGRADTQYFGPGTRLTVL.